These 7 T cell receptor beta chains came from one sample sequenced in a study of cytomegalovirus exposure and HLA in healthy donors. The PCR used 60 Vbeta and 13 Jbeta primers. The method was immunoSEQ multiplex PCR; TCRdb's version includes in-frame clones alone and lacks a portion of them. The table shows some 120,000 clones, with 65% to 75% occurring only once. The sequenced sample was PBMCs. These TCRs come from a man aged 35-49 years in good health and CMV-seropositive.

This clone was seen a handful of times. The V gene is TRBV6-5, the J gene TRBJ2-5; TRBD2 aligns across 12 bases. The germline gives CDR1 MNHEY, CDR2 SVGAGI. CDR3 length equals 15 residues. Losses at the gene ends were 7 bases for V and 7 bases for J; bases not matched to a gene: 10. CDR3 sequence (DNA): TGTGCCAGCACCCTTGAGGGGACTAGCGGGTCGACCCAGTACTTC. Translated: CASTLEGTSGSTQYF.

The CDR3 region has the DNA TGTGCCAGCAGCGTGGGGGGTTTGGCGTACAATGAGCAGTTCTTC. Translation: CASSVGGLAYNEQFF. The genes are TRBV11-3 and TRBJ2-1, with D possibly TRBD2 on 6 matching bases. There are 15 residues in the CDR3. Germline loops: CDR1 SGHNT, CDR2 YENEEA. Trimming removed 5 bases from V and 4 bases from J, with 15 bases in between.

This clone appeared a few times. The V gene is TRBV5-1, the J gene TRBJ1-1; no clear D gene. Trimming stripped 7 bases from V and 4 bases from J, with 8 bases between. Germline V gives CDR1 SGHRS, CDR2 YFSETQ. The CDR3 is 11 amino acids. CDR3 residues: CASLEGTEAFF. The CDR3 DNA sequence: TGCGCCAGCCTTGAGGGCACTGAAGCTTTCTTT.

A single count supports this clone. The CDR3 bases are TGTGCCAGCAGTTTCAGCCGGGACAGTGACTACGAGCAGTACTTC. The encoded protein is CASSFSRDSDYEQYF. J is TRBJ2-7 and V is TRBV6-6; 7 positions agree with TRBD1. With V trimmed by 4 bases and J by 3 bases, 9 bases remained unmatched. From germline, CDR1 is MNHNY and CDR2 SVGAGI (reference sequence). This CDR3 is built from 15 residues.

The gene calls are TRBV6-6 and TRBJ2-7; D ambiguous. This CDR3 has 12 residues. CDR1 is MNHNY, CDR2 SVGAGI, per germline (reference sequence). V gave up 7 bases and J gave up 2 bases, with 9 bases separating them. The CDR3 DNA reads TGTGCCAGCATGAGTTCCACCTACGAGCAGTACTTC. It codes for CASMSSTYEQYF.

This sequence joins TRBV5-1 and TRBJ2-1; 7 bases map to TRBD2. V trimming: 1 base; J trimming: 3 bases; junction bases outside the gene matches: 7. The CDR3 is made up of 16 amino acids. From germline, CDR1 is SGHRS and CDR2 YFSETQ. CDR3 DNA sequence: TGCGCCAGCAGCTTGTCAGGGCGGACTAGCTACAATGAGCAGTTCTTC. It specifies CASSLSGRTSYNEQFF.

The chain links TRBV7-2 to TRBJ2-3; 15 bases match TRBD2. V lost 2 bases, J lost 6 bases, and 3 bases stayed unmatched. This CDR3 comprises 16 residues. Germline V gives CDR1 SGHTA, CDR2 FQGNSA. The CDR3 loop reads CASSLRGLAGGDTQYF. DNA for the CDR3: TGTGCCAGCAGCTTAAGGGGACTAGCGGGAGGTGATACGCAGTATTTT.